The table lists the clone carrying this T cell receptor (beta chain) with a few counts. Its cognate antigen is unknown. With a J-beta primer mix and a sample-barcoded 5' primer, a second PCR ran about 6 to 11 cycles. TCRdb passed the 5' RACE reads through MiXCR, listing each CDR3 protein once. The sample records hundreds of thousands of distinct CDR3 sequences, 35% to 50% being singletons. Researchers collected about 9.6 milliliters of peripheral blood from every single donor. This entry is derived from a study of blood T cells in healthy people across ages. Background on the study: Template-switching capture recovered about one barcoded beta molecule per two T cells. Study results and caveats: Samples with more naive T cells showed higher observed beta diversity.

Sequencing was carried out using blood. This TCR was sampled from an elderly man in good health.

The CDR3 DNA sequence: TGCAGTGCCCTACCGCAGCGGGGGCTACAAGAGACCCAGTACTTC. The encoded protein is CSALPQRGLQETQYF. The chain recombines TRBV20-1 with TRBJ2-5, with 8 bases aligning to TRBD2. Germline V CDR1 and CDR2: DFQATT, SNEGSKA (reference sequence). Trimming took 6 bases from V and 2 from J; bases not matched to a gene: 11. This CDR3 spans 15 amino acids.